These T cell receptor beta chains were read from a single sample in a study of T cell responses to AZD1222 COVID-19 vaccine. Some clones are missing from TCRdb's copy, which holds only in-frame ones; the method was immunoSEQ multiplex PCR. Found here are roughly 84,000 clones, 80% to 90% of them singletons; the top ten hold around 10%. Material: peripheral blood, obtained 28 days after the second AZD1222 dose. These receptors came from an adult who received the AZD1222 COVID-19 vaccine. Both conserved end residues are part of each CDR3. A D gene is named only where the DNA matches it firmly. A row's size may be missing; if present it is once, few, many or a size class.

size: few
D: -
J: TRBJ1-3
V: TRBV3-1/TRBV3-2
DNA: TGTGCCAGCAGCCAAGCAACAGCGTACCTCTCTGGAAACACCATATATTTT
CDR3: CASSQATAYLSGNTIYF

size: -
D: -
J: TRBJ1-3
V: TRBV7-9
DNA: TGTGCCAGCAGCTTGGCAGGCCACTCTGGAAACACCATATATTTT
CDR3: CASSLAGHSGNTIYF

size: -
D: -
J: TRBJ1-5
V: TRBV6-5
DNA: TGTGCCAGCAGTTATACGGGGGTCAGCAATCAGCCCCAGCATTTT
CDR3: CASSYTGVSNQPQHF

size: -
D: TRBD1
J: TRBJ1-1
V: TRBV28
DNA: TGTGCCAGCAGGCCAGGGGGACAGGGGAGCACTGAAGCTTTCTTT
CDR3: CASRPGGQGSTEAFF

size: -
D: -
J: TRBJ1-5
V: TRBV30
DNA: TGTGCCTGGAGAGGACAAGCCGGGAACAATCAGCCCCAGCATTTT
CDR3: CAWRGQAGNNQPQHF

size: -
D: TRBD1
J: TRBJ2-2
V: TRBV5-4
DNA: TGTGCCAGCAGCTCGGGACAGGGTCCACACAACACCGGGGAGCTGTTTTTT
CDR3: CASSSGQGPHNTGELFF

size: -
D: -
J: TRBJ2-6
V: TRBV19
DNA: TGTGCCAGTAGGCACGGTGGAGGGCCCCTCTCTGGGGCCAACGTCCTGACTTTC
CDR3: CASRHGGGPLSGANVLTF

size: -
D: -
J: TRBJ2-7
V: TRBV11-3
DNA: TGTGCCAGCAGCTTCGGCCAGGGATGGACCTACGAGCAGTACTTC
CDR3: CASSFGQGWTYEQYF

size: -
D: -
J: TRBJ1-5
V: TRBV3-1/TRBV3-2
DNA: TGTGCCAGCAGCCAGTCCTTCCAACAGCCCCAGCATTTT
CDR3: CASSQSFQQPQHF

size: -
D: TRBD2
J: TRBJ2-7
V: TRBV9
DNA: TGTGCCAGCAGCGTAGGGATAGCGGGAGGACAATACGAGCAGTACTTC
CDR3: CASSVGIAGGQYEQYF

size: -
D: TRBD2
J: TRBJ2-5
V: TRBV6-2/TRBV6-3
DNA: TGTGCCAGCAGCAAAAGACTAGCGGGGGGCTTCCAAGAGACCCAGTACTTC
CDR3: CASSKRLAGGFQETQYF

size: -
D: -
J: TRBJ2-2
V: TRBV7-2
DNA: TGTGCCAGCAGCTTAGGCGGTCAGAACACCGGGGAGCTGTTTTTT
CDR3: CASSLGGQNTGELFF

size: -
D: TRBD2
J: TRBJ2-1
V: TRBV19
DNA: TGTGCCAGTAGTACGGCGACTAGCGAGGTGGGCAATGAGCAGTTCTTC
CDR3: CASSTATSEVGNEQFF

size: once
D: -
J: TRBJ2-1
V: TRBV5-1
DNA: TGCGCCAGCAGCTTGGACAGGGTGTTGAACAATGAGCAGTTCTTC
CDR3: CASSLDRVLNNEQFF

size: -
D: TRBD1
J: TRBJ1-2
V: TRBV5-1
DNA: TGCGCCAGCAGCTTGCAGGGGGCCGATGGCTACACCTTC
CDR3: CASSLQGADGYTF

size: once
D: -
J: TRBJ1-1
V: TRBV5-4
DNA: TGTGCCAGCAGTAACGGGGGGGTTAGGTCGCCTGAAGCTTTCTTT
CDR3: CASSNGGVRSPEAFF

size: -
D: -
J: TRBJ1-2
V: TRBV2
DNA: TGTGCCAGCAGTGATGGCAGGATGTATGGCTACACCTTC
CDR3: CASSDGRMYGYTF

size: -
D: -
J: TRBJ1-1
V: TRBV5-1
DNA: TGCGCCAGCAGCTTCAATAGGAACACTGAAGCTTTCTTT
CDR3: CASSFNRNTEAFF

size: -
D: -
J: TRBJ1-1
V: TRBV6-4
DNA: TGTGCCAGCAGAGGGACTGACTCGGGAACTGAAGCTTTCTTT
CDR3: CASRGTDSGTEAFF

size: -
D: TRBD1
J: TRBJ1-6
V: TRBV9
DNA: TGTGCCAGCAGCATCGGACAGGGCTCGGATAATTCACCCCTCCACTTT
CDR3: CASSIGQGSDNSPLHF

size: -
D: -
J: TRBJ2-3
V: TRBV5-1
DNA: TGCGCCAGCAGCTACCGGGACCACATTACAGATACGCAGTATTTT
CDR3: CASSYRDHITDTQYF

size: -
D: -
J: TRBJ1-2
V: TRBV24-1
DNA: TGTGCCACCCACCCCATACTGGCAAACTATGGCTACACCTTC
CDR3: CATHPILANYGYTF

size: -
D: -
J: TRBJ1-6
V: TRBV3-1/TRBV3-2
DNA: TGTGCCAGCAGCCAAGCTACCGGTTCACCCCTCCACTTT
CDR3: CASSQATGSPLHF

size: -
D: -
J: TRBJ2-2
V: TRBV12-3/TRBV12-4
DNA: TGTGCCAGCAGTCGGGATTTCACCGGGGAGCTGTTTTTT
CDR3: CASSRDFTGELFF

size: -
D: TRBD1
J: TRBJ2-2
V: TRBV11-3
DNA: TGTGCCAGCAGCTGGGTGACAGGGGATCACACCGGGGAGCTGTTTTTT
CDR3: CASSWVTGDHTGELFF

size: -
D: TRBD1
J: TRBJ1-5
V: TRBV4-3
DNA: TGCGCCAGCAGCCCTACGTCCGGGACAGGGAACCAGCCCCAGCATTTT
CDR3: CASSPTSGTGNQPQHF

size: -
D: TRBD2
J: TRBJ2-1
V: TRBV7-2
DNA: TGTGCCAGCAGCTTGGCTAGCGGGAGCATCTCCTACAATGAGCAGTTCTTC
CDR3: CASSLASGSISYNEQFF

size: -
D: -
J: TRBJ1-5
V: TRBV7-9
DNA: TGTGCCAGCAGCTTAGAAGGGGGAAGTCAGCCCCAGCATTTT
CDR3: CASSLEGGSQPQHF

size: -
D: -
J: TRBJ1-3
V: TRBV18
DNA: TGTGCCAGCTCACCATATGACAGTTACTCTGGAAACACCATATATTTT
CDR3: CASSPYDSYSGNTIYF

size: -
D: -
J: TRBJ1-2
V: TRBV11-3
DNA: TGTGCCAGCACCTTGGGAGATGGGGGGCCTGTCTATGGCTACACCTTC
CDR3: CASTLGDGGPVYGYTF

size: -
D: -
J: TRBJ1-2
V: TRBV6-2/TRBV6-3
DNA: TGTGCCAGCAGTTACCTGACTAACTATGGCTACACCTTC
CDR3: CASSYLTNYGYTF

size: -
D: TRBD1
J: TRBJ1-2
V: TRBV28
DNA: TGTGCCAGCAGTCCCCACCCGACAGGGGACTATGGCTACACCTTC
CDR3: CASSPHPTGDYGYTF

size: once
D: -
J: TRBJ1-3
V: TRBV4-3
DNA: TGCGCCAGCAGCTCAAACGGGGCCGACTCTGGAAACACCATATATTTT
CDR3: CASSSNGADSGNTIYF

size: -
D: TRBD2
J: TRBJ2-1
V: TRBV29-1
DNA: TGCAGCGTTGAAGACTCGGGAGGATCCTACAATGAGCAGTTCTTC
CDR3: CSVEDSGGSYNEQFF

size: few
D: TRBD1
J: TRBJ1-6
V: TRBV11-3
DNA: TGTGCCAGCAGCTTTACAGGGGTGAATTCACCCCTCCACTTT
CDR3: CASSFTGVNSPLHF

size: -
D: -
J: TRBJ2-2
V: TRBV5-6
DNA: TGTGCCAGCAGCTTGAAGGCCGGGGAGCTGTTTTTT
CDR3: CASSLKAGELFF

size: -
D: -
J: TRBJ2-3
V: TRBV14
DNA: TGTGCCAGCAGCCAAGTGGAGACAGATACGCAGTATTTT
CDR3: CASSQVETDTQYF

size: -
D: TRBD2
J: TRBJ2-2
V: TRBV2
DNA: TGTGCCAGAGCGGGGGGTCCGAACACCGGGGAGCTGTTTTTT
CDR3: CARAGGPNTGELFF

size: -
D: -
J: TRBJ1-2
V: TRBV10-3
DNA: TGTGCCATTACGGGGGAGCGAGGCGGCTACACCTTC
CDR3: CAITGERGGYTF